This TCR beta chain comes out of a study of blood T cell repertoires in COVID-19. Background on the study: Some COVID-19 samples were acute and others convalescent; all came from the United States, Italy and Spain.

The protocol was immunoSEQ multiplex PCR, while the TCRdb copy is restricted to in-frame clones and leaves out a portion. Of under 300,000 clones listed, 80% to 90% were seen once; the top ten hold 6.2%. After removal of 5 bases from V and 5 bases from J, the junction contained 8 bases not matched to a gene. The CDR3 extends over 15 amino acids. Germline V lookup: CDR1 SGHTA, CDR2 FQGTGA. This sequence originates from a man between 60 and 70 years old with acute or convalescent COVID-19. This chain links TRBV7-3 with TRBJ2-7; 11 bases are shared with TRBD2. Sequencing input: peripheral blood. Here the CDR3 reads CASSLRLAGYNEQYF. DNA of the CDR3: TGTGCCAGCAGCCTGCGACTAGCGGGATACAACGAGCAGTACTTC.